The 17 T cell receptor beta chains in this list originate from one sample, sequenced in a study of glioma-infiltrating T cells. The iRepertoire nested amplicon-rescue multiplex PCR amplified TCR alpha and beta CDR3s from RNA. TCRdb called the multiplex PCR reads again in MiXCR, with one record for every CDR3 protein. The data contain around 100,000 distinct CDR3 sequences, about 30% of them seen just once; the ten biggest clones take up 44%. The sequenced material came from glioma tissue, nonneoplastic brain tissue, or PBMCs (not recorded which). The source of these receptors is a human donor with low-grade glioma or glioblastoma, undergoing nonglioma brain surgery, or in good health (not recorded which).

The chain joins TRBV11-2 to TRBJ1-1; D not certain. The CDR3 loop spans 16 amino acids. Trimming cost V 5 bases and J 3 bases, with 19 bases left between them. Germline lookup yields CDR1 SGHAT and CDR2 FQNNGV. The CDR3 nucleotides are TGTGCCAGCAGCCGACGGAACGGGAACGCCGACACTGAAGCTTTCTTT. It encodes CASSRRNGNADTEAFF.

The chain recombines TRBV19 with TRBJ1-2, with TRBD1 matching over 8 bases. The CDR3 has 14 residues. V trimming: 10 bases; J trimming: 2 bases; junction bases outside the gene matches: 9. Germline assignment: CDR1 LNHDA and CDR2 SQIVND (reference sequence). The CDR3 DNA follows: TGTGCCACTCGCAGGGGGCTTTTAAACTATGGCTACACCTTC. Protein: CATRRGLLNYGYTF.

The chain is built from TRBV27 and TRBJ1-1; tentative D call: TRBD1 (5 bases). Per the germline V gene, CDR1 is MNHEY and CDR2 is SMNVEV (reference sequence). The CDR3 runs to 13 residues. Written as DNA, the CDR3 is TGTGGCAACAGGACACAGGTGAACACTGAAGCTTTCTTT. Protein product: CGNRTQVNTEAFF.

This clonotype was recorded many times. The chain combines TRBV7-3 with TRBJ2-5; D is unresolved. V shed 1 base and J shed 5 bases, with 11 bases lying between them. The CDR3 is 14 amino acids. Germline CDR1 and CDR2: SGHTA and FQGTGA. The CDR3 bases are TGTGCCAGCAGCTTAATCGGCGGCGAGGAGACCCAGTACTTC. It yields the protein CASSLIGGEETQYF.

A word on this clonotype: As the CDR3 is not closed by the conserved phenylalanine or tryptophan, this likely results from a read error. The chain joins TRBV7-9 to TRBJ2-6; D uncertain. The CDR3 totals 14 residues. V lost 5 bases and J lost 8, with 13 bases in between. The V gene's germline CDR1 is SEHNR and CDR2 FQNEAQ (reference sequence). DNA of the CDR3: TGTGCCAGCAGCCCCCTCTCCGGGTCCAACGTCCTGACTCTC. Translation gives CASSPLSGSNVLTL.

Turning to this clonotype: The CDR3 ends on some other residue instead of the conserved phenylalanine or tryptophan, so this is likely a read error. J is TRBJ1-1 and V is TRBV6-2 or TRBV6-3, with a weak D call TRBD1 (5 bases). The CDR3 spans 16 residues. Germline V CDR1 and CDR2: MNHEY, SVGEGT. The chain's CDR3 is CTSSYGQRFKNTEAFL. In DNA, the CDR3 is TGTACCAGCAGTTACGGACAACGATTTAAGAACACTGAAGCTTTCCTT.

V usage is TRBV28 and J usage is TRBJ1-5, with D unresolved. With 10 bases removed from V and 4 bases from J, the gap between germline ends came to 17 bases. CDR3 length: 14 residues. The germline CDR1 and CDR2 sequences are MDHEN and SYDVKM. CDR3 DNA: TGTGCCACCCATTCATGGCGTGGGAATCAGCCCCAGCATTTT. This codes for CATHSWRGNQPQHF. Full variable domain (rest looked up from reference TRBV28 and TRBJ1-5): DVKVTQSSRYLVKRTGEKVFLECVQDMDHENMFWYRQDPGLGLRLIYFSYDVKMKEKGDIPEGYSVSREKKERFSLILESASTNQTSMYLCATHSWRGNQPQHFGDGTRLSIL.

To note about this clonotype: One base away lies a much larger clone, so this may be a sequencing read error. The rearrangement joins TRBV7-9 to TRBJ2-5, with D tentatively TRBD2 (7 bases). CDR3 length: 15 residues. The germline gives CDR1 SEHNR, CDR2 FQNEAQ (reference sequence). The CDR3 region has the DNA TGTGCCAGCAGCTCCCGGGGGGCGGAGAGAGAGGCCCAGTACTTC. This translates into CASSSRGAEREAQYF. Together with reference TRBV7-9 and TRBJ2-5, the CDR3 gives the full variable domain: DTGVSQNPRHKITKRGQNVTFRCDPISEHNRLYWYRQTLGQGPEFLTYFQNEAQLEKSRLLSDRFSAERPKGSFSTLEIQRTEQGDSAMYLCASSSRGAEREAQYFGPGTRLLVL.

This clonotype was observed at least ten times. The chain recombines TRBV2 with TRBJ2-2; D may be TRBD1 (6 bases). This CDR3 is built from 13 residues. V gave up 6 bases and J gave up 4 bases, with 9 bases separating them. Germline V gene data show CDR1 as SNHLY and CDR2 as FYNNEI. The DNA of the CDR3 is TGTGCCAGCAGAAACAGGGTCACCGGGGAGCTGTTTTTT. Translating it yields CASRNRVTGELFF.

This clonotype was observed many times. V is TRBV4-2 and J is TRBJ2-1, with 7 bases lining up with TRBD1. CDR3 length equals 15 residues. Germline V gene data show CDR1 as LGHNA and CDR2 as YNFKEQ. Trimming at V came to 4 bases and at J to 3 bases, leaving 6 bases not matched to a gene. Here the CDR3 DNA reads TGTGCCAGCAGCCGACAGGGAGACCTCTACAATGAGCAGTTCTTC. It encodes CASSRQGDLYNEQFF.

This clonotype has at least ten counts. This chain links TRBV7-2 with TRBJ2-2, with 7 bases fitting TRBD1. After removal of 6 bases from V and 3 bases from J, the junction contained 13 bases not matched to a gene. CDR3 length: 17 amino acids. The V gene's germline CDR1 is SGHTA and CDR2 FQGNSA. CDR3 residues: CASRAPPGGLDTGELFF. The CDR3 bases are TGTGCCAGCAGAGCACCTCCAGGGGGTTTGGACACCGGGGAGCTGTTTTTT.

Concerning this clonotype itself: One end of the junction is discordant with germline, which a read error may explain. The V gene is TRBV2, the J gene TRBJ2-3; 8 positions agree with TRBD2. This CDR3 comprises 17 residues. Germline V gene data show CDR1 as SNHLY and CDR2 as FYNNEI. The CDR3 bases are TGTGACAGCAGACCCGGGACTAGGTTGTATTTCACAGATACGCAGTATTTT. It yields the protein CDSRPGTRLYFTDTQYF.

On this clonotype itself: A much larger clone sits a single nucleotide away, making a read error possible. The rearrangement uses TRBV7-2 and TRBJ2-3, with D perhaps assigned TRBD1 or TRBD2 (5 bases each). V was shortened by 7 bases and J by 11 bases, with 16 bases between the two germline ends. The germline gives CDR1 SGHTA, CDR2 FQGNSA. This CDR3 comprises 12 residues. The chain's CDR3 is CASTPTRGKQYF. CDR3 coding DNA: TGTGCCAGCACCCCTACGAGGGGTAAGCAGTATTTT.

Many counts were recorded for this clonotype. The chain has TRBV12-3 or TRBV12-4 and TRBJ1-1; 7 nucleotides line up with TRBD1. The CDR3 contains 11 residues. Unmatched junction bases numbered 5, after V lost 6 bases and J lost 10 bases. In DNA form, the CDR3 reads TGTGCCAGCAGCCAAAACAGGGGAGCTTTCTTT. It codes for CASSQNRGAFF.

This clonotype was observed many times. The V gene is TRBV20-1, the J gene TRBJ1-2; D is uncertain. The CDR3 covers 11 residues. Germline CDR1 reads DFQATT; CDR2 reads SNEGSKA (reference sequence). Trimming took 5 bases from V and 8 from J, leaving 12 bases between them. CDR3 nucleotide sequence: TGCAGTGCTTGGGGATTTGGGGGCTACACCTTC. Translation: CSAWGFGGYTF.

A few counts support this clonotype. The V gene is TRBV12-3 or TRBV12-4, the J gene TRBJ2-7; 9 bases map to TRBD1. The V segment lost 4 bases and the J segment 5 bases; nucleotides outside the gene matches: 6. This CDR3 is built from 14 residues. The CDR3 coding sequence is TGTGCCAGCAGTTCGCGGACAGGGGCCCACGAGCAGTACTTC. Translation: CASSSRTGAHEQYF.

Concerning this clonotype: A much larger clone differs from this one at a single base, so this may be a read error. V gene TRBV6-8 combines with J gene TRBJ1-2, with a weak D call TRBD1 (6 bases). Germline assignment: CDR1 MNHGY and CDR2 SAAAGT. The V gene lost 5 bases and the J gene lost 3 bases, with 16 bases spanning the gap. The CDR3 has 15 amino acids. The CDR3 nucleotides are TGTGCCAGCAGTCGTGAGTGGGACAAGGACTATGGCTACACCTTC. Amino acids: CASSREWDKDYGYTF.